The clone carrying this T cell receptor (beta chain) came up a few times. Trimming cost V 7 bases and J 4 bases; bases outside gene matches: 13. The germline V gene encodes CDR1 WSHSY and CDR2 SAAADI. CDR3 length: 16 residues. This record comes from a study of blood T cell repertoires in COVID-19. Per the study methods: Nucleated cell number was recorded as an estimate derived from reference gene primer amplification. TCRdb keeps only in-frame clones here, not all; method: immunoSEQ multiplex PCR. V and J calls plus clone size are reproduced from that table; the DNA served to infer D and trimming. The sample lists some 190,000 clones, 65% to 80% occurring once.

The sample consisted of PBMCs or T cells enriched from blood (not recorded which). The TCR comes from a woman between 50 and 59 years old with acute COVID-19. The rearrangement links TRBV10-2 to TRBJ2-5; 9 bases align to TRBD1. This chain's CDR3 is CASMKWDRDLSETQYF. The CDR3 bases are TGCGCCAGCATGAAGTGGGACAGGGACTTATCAGAGACCCAGTACTTC.